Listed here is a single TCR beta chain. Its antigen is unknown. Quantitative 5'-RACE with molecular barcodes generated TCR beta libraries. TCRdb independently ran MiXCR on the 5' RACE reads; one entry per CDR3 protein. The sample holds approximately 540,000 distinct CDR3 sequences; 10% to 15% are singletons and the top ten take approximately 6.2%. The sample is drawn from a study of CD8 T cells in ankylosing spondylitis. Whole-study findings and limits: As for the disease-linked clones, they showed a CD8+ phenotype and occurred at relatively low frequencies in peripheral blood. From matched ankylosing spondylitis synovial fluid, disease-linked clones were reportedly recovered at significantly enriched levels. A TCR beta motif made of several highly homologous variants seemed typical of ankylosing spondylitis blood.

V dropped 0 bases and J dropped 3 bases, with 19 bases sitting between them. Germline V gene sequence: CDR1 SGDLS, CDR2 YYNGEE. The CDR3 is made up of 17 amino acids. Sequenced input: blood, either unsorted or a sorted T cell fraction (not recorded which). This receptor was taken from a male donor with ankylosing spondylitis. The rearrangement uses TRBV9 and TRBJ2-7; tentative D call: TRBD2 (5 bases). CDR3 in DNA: TGTGCCAGCAGCGTAGGGATTTTGAGGGATGAGTTCTACGAGCAGTACTTC. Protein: CASSVGILRDEFYEQYF.